The following is a T cell receptor (beta chain) sequence with its context. As yet, its antigen is unknown. The sample is drawn from a study of T cells in Graves' hyperthyroidism and ophthalmopathy. Amplification of TCR beta CDR3 regions was performed using RNA transcripts as template. HTBI primers were employed in a first-round RT-PCR of the TCR CDR3. TCRdb re-analysed the multiplex PCR reads in MiXCR, keeping a single row per CDR3 protein. In the table there are 700,000 to 950,000 distinct CDR3 sequences, approximately 40% of which are singletons. Trimming took off 1 base at V and 4 bases at J, with 9 bases between the two ends. The CDR3 is 13 amino acids. CDR1 DFQATT and CDR2 SNEGSKA come from the germline V gene (reference sequence). Study observations and caveats: In blood, most of the thyroid clonotypes expanded above 0.001 were also present. The model foresaw ophthalmopathy a median approximately 6.1 months prior to onset.

Patients were excluded because of uncontrolled infection, other autoimmune disease, pregnancy or lactation. The clonotype originates from a woman between 40 and 50 years old with Graves' hyperthyroidism. Sequencing used blood. The rearrangement uses TRBV20-1 and TRBJ2-3; D ambiguous. CDR3 nucleotides: TGCAGTGCTAGAGTAGCCTCCCCAGATACGCAGTATTTT. Translation gives CSARVASPDTQYF.